The T cell receptor beta chain described here comes from a study of prognosis after radiotherapy for stage I lung cancer. Two sampling time points were used, and roughly 6.2 milliliters of peripheral blood were drawn at each. The CDR3 runs 16 residues. The germline V gene has CDR1 DFQATT and CDR2 SNEGSKA (reference sequence). Trimming pared 2 bases from V and 4 bases from J, leaving 18 bases between. Genomic DNA yielded TCR beta CDR3, amplified by two-round multiplex PCR. First-round PCR used primers specific to each TRBV and TRBJ gene. One entry per CDR3 protein results from TCRdb running MiXCR on the multiplex PCR reads. The data hold around 19,000 distinct CDR3 sequences, with roughly 46% observed a single time.

Sequencing was performed on PBMCs, taken before or after stereotactic body radiation therapy (not recorded which). The V call is TRBV20-1, the J call TRBJ2-1; D might be TRBD2 (6 bases). The source is a donor aged 50 or older with non-small cell lung cancer. CDR3 sequence: CSARYSRGGDYNEQFF. DNA of the CDR3: TGCAGTGCTAGATATTCTCGGGGCGGGGATTACAATGAGCAGTTCTTC.